The clone carrying this T cell receptor beta chain was found once. Its cognate antigen is unknown. One end of the junction does not line up with germline, which may come from a read error. The data derive from a study of cytomegalovirus exposure and HLA in healthy donors. Notes on the study in general: Later analysis placed DRB1 highest and HLA-C lowest in TCR association rates, which differed by HLA locus. Most of the TCR beta V segments (in an earlier analysis) were productive either about 87% or about 30% of the time.

The PCR made use of 60 Vbeta and 13 Jbeta primers. Clones were sequenced by immunoSEQ multiplex PCR, and TCRdb holds only the in-frame ones, with some missing. In the table there are roughly 200,000 clones, approximately 86% of which are singletons. This CDR3 is built from 14 residues. Germline lookup yields CDR1 SNHLY and CDR2 FYNNEI. This chain links TRBV2 with TRBJ2-4; 8 bases agree with TRBD2. This receptor was obtained from a woman aged 25 to 39 in good health and CMV-seronegative. Sequencing was performed on PBMCs. The CDR3 DNA is TGTGCCAGCAGTGAACTGCCTAGCGGGCCCCTCAAGAACTTC. This sequence encodes CASSELPSGPLKNF.